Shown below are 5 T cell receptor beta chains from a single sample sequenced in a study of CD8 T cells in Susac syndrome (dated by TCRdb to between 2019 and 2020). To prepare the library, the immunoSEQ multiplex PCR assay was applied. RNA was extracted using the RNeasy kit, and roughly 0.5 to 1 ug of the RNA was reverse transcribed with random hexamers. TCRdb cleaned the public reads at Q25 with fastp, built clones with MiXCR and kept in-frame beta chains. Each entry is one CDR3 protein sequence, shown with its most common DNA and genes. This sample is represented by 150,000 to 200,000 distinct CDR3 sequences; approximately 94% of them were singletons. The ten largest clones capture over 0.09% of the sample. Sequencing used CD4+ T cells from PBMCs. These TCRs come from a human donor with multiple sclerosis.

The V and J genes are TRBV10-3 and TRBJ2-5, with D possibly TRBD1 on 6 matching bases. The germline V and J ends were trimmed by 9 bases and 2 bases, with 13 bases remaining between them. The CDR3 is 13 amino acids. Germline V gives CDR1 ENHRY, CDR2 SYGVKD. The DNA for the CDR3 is TGTGCCATTCGGGACATCACTCAAGAGACCCAGTACTTC. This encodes CAIRDITQETQYF.

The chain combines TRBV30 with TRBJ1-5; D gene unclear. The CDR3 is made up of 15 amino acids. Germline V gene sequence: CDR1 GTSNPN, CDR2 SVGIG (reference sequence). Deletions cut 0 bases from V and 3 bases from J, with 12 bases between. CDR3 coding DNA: TGTGCCTGGAGTGTCGTGGGGAGGAACAATCAGCCCCAGCATTTT. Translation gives CAWSVVGRNNQPQHF.

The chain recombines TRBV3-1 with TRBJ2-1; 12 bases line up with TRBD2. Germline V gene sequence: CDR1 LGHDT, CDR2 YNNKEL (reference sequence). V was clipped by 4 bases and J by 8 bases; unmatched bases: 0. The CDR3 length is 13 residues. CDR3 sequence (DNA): TGTGCCAGCAGCCGACTAGCGGGAGATGAGCAGTTCTTC. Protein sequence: CASSRLAGDEQFF.

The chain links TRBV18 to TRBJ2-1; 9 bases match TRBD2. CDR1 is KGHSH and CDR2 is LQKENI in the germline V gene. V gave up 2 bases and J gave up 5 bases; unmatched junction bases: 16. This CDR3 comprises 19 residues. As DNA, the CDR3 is TGTGCCAGCTCACCAGGCCCCCAGGGAGCGGGAGGTATCCACAATGAGCAGTTCTTC. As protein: CASSPGPQGAGGIHNEQFF.

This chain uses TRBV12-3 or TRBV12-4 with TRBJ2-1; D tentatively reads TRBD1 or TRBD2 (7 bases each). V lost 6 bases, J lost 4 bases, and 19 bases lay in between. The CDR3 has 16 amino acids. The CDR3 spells CASSPRGGGLYNEQFF. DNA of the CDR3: TGTGCCAGCAGCCCGCGGGGAGGGGGCTTGTACAATGAGCAGTTCTTC.